The entry below gives a single TCR beta chain sequence along with its context. Its target is not known. The data were taken from a study of response to subunit inactivated influenza vaccine. Regarding the study as a whole: It was the authors' suggestion that each seasonal influenza vaccination recruits few new T cells.

TCRdb ran MiXCR on the RT-PCR reads and lists one entry per CDR3 protein. The sample lists roughly 500,000 distinct CDR3 sequences; about 15% were seen once. The V end was cut by 2 bases, the J end by 0 bases, with 11 bases between. Germline V CDR1 and CDR2: SGHTA, FQGNSA. CDR3 length equals 15 residues. The chain couples TRBV7-2 to TRBJ2-7; D ambiguous. The sequences come from CD4+ T cells sorted from PBMCs, collected roughly 24 months after vaccination. This clonotype was obtained from a man in his fifties or sixties who received an inactivated influenza vaccine. Here the CDR3 reads CASSLRNSPSYEQYF. In DNA, the CDR3 is TGTGCCAGCAGCTTACGGAACAGCCCCTCCTACGAGCAGTACTTC.